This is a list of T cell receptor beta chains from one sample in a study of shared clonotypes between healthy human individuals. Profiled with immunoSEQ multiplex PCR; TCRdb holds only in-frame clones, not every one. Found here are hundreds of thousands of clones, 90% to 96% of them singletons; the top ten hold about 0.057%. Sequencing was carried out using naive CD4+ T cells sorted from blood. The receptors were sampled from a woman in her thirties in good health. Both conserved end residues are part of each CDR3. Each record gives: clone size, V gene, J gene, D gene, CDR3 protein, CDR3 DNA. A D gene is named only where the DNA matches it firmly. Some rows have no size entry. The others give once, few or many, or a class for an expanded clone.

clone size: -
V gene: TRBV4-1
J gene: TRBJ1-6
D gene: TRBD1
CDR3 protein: CASSQAGTVYDSPLHF
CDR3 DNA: TGCGCCAGCAGCCAGGCCGGGACAGTGTATGATTCACCCCTCCACTTT

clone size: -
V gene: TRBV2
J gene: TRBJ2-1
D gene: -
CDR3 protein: CASSQGLSRQFF
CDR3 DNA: TGTGCCAGCAGTCAAGGCCTGTCGAGGCAGTTCTTC

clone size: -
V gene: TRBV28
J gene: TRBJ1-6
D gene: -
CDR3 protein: CASSIYRTVNSPLHF
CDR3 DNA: TGTGCCAGCAGTATATACAGGACAGTTAATTCACCCCTCCACTTT

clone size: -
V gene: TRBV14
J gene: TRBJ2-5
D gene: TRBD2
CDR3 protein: CASSQGSGRETQYF
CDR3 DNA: TGTGCCAGCAGCCAAGGAAGCGGGAGGGAGACCCAGTACTTC

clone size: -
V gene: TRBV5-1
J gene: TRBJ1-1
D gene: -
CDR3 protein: CASSLITGGSTEAFF
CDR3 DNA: TGCGCCAGCAGCTTGATTACAGGTGGTAGCACTGAAGCTTTCTTT

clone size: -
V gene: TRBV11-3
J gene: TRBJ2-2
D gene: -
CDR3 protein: CASSSAGSLGTGELFF
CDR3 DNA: TGTGCCAGCAGCTCCGCCGGGTCCCTTGGGACCGGGGAGCTGTTTTTT

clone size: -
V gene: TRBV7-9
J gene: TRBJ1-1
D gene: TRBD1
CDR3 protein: CASRLTGVNTEAFF
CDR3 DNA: TGTGCCAGCAGGTTGACAGGGGTAAACACTGAAGCTTTCTTT

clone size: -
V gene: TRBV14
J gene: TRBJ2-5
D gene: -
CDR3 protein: CASSAGFQYQETQYF
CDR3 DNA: TGTGCCAGCAGCGCTGGATTCCAATACCAAGAGACCCAGTACTTC

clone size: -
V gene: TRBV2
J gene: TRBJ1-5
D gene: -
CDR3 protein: CASSRTASGNQPQHF
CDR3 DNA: TGTGCCAGCAGTCGGACAGCTAGCGGCAATCAGCCCCAGCATTTT

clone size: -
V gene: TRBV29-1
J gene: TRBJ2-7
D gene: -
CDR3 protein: CSVDQGEQYF
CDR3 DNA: TGCAGCGTGGATCAGGGCGAGCAGTACTTC

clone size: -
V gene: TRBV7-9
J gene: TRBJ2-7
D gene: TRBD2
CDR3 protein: CASSATSALSYEQYF
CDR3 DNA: TGTGCCAGCAGCGCCACTAGCGCCTTGTCCTACGAGCAGTACTTC

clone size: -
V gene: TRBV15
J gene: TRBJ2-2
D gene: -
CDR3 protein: CATSRPGGRGTGELFF
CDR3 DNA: TGTGCCACCAGCAGACCCGGGGGGCGCGGGACCGGGGAGCTGTTTTTT

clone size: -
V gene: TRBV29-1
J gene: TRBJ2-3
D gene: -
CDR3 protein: CSVEVGGIADTQYF
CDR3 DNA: TGCAGCGTTGAAGTCGGGGGTATAGCAGATACGCAGTATTTT

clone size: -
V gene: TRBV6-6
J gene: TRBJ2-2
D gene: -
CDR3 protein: CASSYAGVDTGELFF
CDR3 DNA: TGTGCCAGCAGTTATGCAGGGGTCGACACCGGGGAGCTGTTTTTT

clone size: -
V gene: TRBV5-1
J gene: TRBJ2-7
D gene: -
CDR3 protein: CASSLDTGYHEQYF
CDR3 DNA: TGCGCCAGCAGCTTGGATACAGGGTACCACGAGCAGTACTTC

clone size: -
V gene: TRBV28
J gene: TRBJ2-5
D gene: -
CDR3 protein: CAIEDQETQYF
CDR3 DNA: TGTGCCATCGAAGATCAAGAGACCCAGTACTTC

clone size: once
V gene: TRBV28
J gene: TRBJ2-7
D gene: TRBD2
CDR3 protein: CASFRREPVGEQYF
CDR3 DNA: TGTGCCAGCTTCCGGCGGGAGCCCGTGGGAGAGCAGTACTTC

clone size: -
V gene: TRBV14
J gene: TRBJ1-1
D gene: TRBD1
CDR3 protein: CASSPRTGGGRYTEAFF
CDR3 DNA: TGTGCCAGCAGCCCCCGGACAGGGGGCGGTCGTTACACTGAAGCTTTCTTT

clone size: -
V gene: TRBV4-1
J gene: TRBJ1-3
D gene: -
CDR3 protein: CASSSVQAGNTIYF
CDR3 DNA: TGCGCCAGCAGCTCAGTACAGGCCGGAAACACCATATATTTT

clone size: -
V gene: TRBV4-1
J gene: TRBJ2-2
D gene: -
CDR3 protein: CASSQAHTQLISNTGELFF
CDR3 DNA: TGCGCCAGCAGCCAAGCCCATACACAACTCATCTCGAACACCGGGGAGCTGTTTTTT

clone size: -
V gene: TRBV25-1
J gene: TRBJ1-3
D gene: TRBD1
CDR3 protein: CASSAKGQGKGSGNTIYF
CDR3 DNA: TGTGCCAGCAGTGCGAAGGGACAGGGGAAGGGCTCTGGAAACACCATATATTTT

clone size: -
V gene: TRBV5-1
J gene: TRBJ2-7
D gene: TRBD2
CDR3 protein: CASSSEGLAGVTAYEQYF
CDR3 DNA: TGCGCCAGCAGCTCCGAGGGGCTAGCGGGAGTAACCGCATACGAGCAGTACTTC

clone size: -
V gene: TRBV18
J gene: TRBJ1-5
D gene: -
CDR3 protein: CASSQEPVSNQPQHF
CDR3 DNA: TGTGCCAGCTCACAAGAACCAGTGAGCAATCAGCCCCAGCATTTT

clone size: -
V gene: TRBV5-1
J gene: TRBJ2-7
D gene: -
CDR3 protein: CASSLRSPYEQYF
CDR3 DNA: TGCGCCAGCAGCTTGAGGTCCCCCTACGAGCAGTACTTC

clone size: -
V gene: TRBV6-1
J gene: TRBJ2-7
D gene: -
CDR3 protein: CASSETVRTAGGREQYF
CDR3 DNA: TGTGCCAGCAGTGAAACTGTTAGGACCGCCGGTGGACGAGAGCAGTACTTC

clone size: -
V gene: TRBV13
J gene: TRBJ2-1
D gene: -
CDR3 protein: CASSLEWRGSYNEQFF
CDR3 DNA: TGTGCCAGCAGCTTAGAGTGGAGGGGGTCCTACAATGAGCAGTTCTTC

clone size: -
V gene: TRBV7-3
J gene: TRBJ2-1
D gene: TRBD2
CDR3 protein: CASSPGGLEQFF
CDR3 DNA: TGTGCCAGCAGCCCGGGGGGGCTGGAGCAGTTCTTC

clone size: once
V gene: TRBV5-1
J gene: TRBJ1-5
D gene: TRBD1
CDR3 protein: CASSLAGTANQPQHF
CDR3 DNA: TGCGCCAGCAGCTTGGCCGGGACAGCTAATCAGCCCCAGCATTTT

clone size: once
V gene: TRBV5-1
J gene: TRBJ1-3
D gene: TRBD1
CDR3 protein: CASSLLPGTGENTIYF
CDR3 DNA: TGCGCCAGCAGCTTGCTACCCGGGACAGGGGAAAACACCATATATTTT

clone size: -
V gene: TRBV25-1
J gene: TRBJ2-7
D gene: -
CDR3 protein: CASSGAGIWAGPGEQYF
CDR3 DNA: TGTGCCAGCAGTGGGGCCGGTATATGGGCGGGGCCCGGCGAGCAGTACTTC

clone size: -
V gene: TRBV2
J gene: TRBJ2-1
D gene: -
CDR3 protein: CASRAYNEQFF
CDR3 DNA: TGTGCCAGCAGGGCTTACAATGAGCAGTTCTTC

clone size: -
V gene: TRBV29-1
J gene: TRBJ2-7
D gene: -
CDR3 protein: CSVELSRVGEQYF
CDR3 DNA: TGCAGCGTTGAACTGAGCCGAGTGGGGGAGCAGTACTTC

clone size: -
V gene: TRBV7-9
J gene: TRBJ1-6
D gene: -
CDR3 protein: CASGSGGRSYNSPLHF
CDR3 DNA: TGTGCCAGCGGCTCAGGAGGACGGTCCTATAATTCACCCCTCCACTTT

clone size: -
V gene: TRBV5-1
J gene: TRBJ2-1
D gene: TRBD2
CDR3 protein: CASTRTSGIAYNEQFF
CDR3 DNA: TGCGCCAGCACCAGGACTAGCGGGATCGCCTACAATGAGCAGTTCTTC

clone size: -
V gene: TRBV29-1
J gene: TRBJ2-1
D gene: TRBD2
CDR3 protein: CSVEWREVRNEQFF
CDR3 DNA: TGCAGCGTTGAATGGCGGGAGGTCCGCAATGAGCAGTTCTTC

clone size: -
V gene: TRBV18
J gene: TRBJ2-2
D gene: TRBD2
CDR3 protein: CASSPPGLAGVTGELFF
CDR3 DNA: TGTGCCAGCTCACCACCGGGACTAGCGGGAGTTACCGGGGAGCTGTTTTTT

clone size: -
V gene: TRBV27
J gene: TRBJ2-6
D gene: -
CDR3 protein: CASSPAGRRSGANVLTF
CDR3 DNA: TGTGCCAGCAGTCCCGCGGGACGGCGCTCTGGGGCCAACGTCCTGACTTTC

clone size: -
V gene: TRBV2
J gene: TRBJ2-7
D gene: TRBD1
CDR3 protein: CASSNDGTGFEQYF
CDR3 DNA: TGTGCCAGCAGTAACGACGGGACAGGGTTCGAGCAGTACTTC

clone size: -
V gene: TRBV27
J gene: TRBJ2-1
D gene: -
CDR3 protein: CASSLLYRDNEQFF
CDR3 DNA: TGTGCCAGCAGTTTATTGTACAGGGACAATGAGCAGTTCTTC

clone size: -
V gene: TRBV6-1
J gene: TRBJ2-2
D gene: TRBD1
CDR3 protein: CASSEVRGLNTGELFF
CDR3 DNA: TGTGCCAGCAGTGAAGTCAGGGGGCTAAACACCGGGGAGCTGTTTTTT

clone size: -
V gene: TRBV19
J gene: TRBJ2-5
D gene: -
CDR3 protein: CASRSVGETQYF
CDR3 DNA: TGTGCCAGTAGGTCCGTCGGAGAGACCCAGTACTTC

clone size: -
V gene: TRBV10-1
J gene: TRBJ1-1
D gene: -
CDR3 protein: CASSETPGTVNTEAFF
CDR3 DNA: TGCGCCAGCAGTGAGACCCCCGGGACGGTGAACACTGAAGCTTTCTTT

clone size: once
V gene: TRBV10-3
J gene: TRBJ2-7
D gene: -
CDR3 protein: CAISEKGEQYF
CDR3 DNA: TGTGCCATCAGTGAAAAGGGCGAGCAGTACTTC

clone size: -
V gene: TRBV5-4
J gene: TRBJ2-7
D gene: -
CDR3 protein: CASSLTSPSYEQYF
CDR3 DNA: TGTGCCAGCAGCTTGACTAGCCCATCCTACGAGCAGTACTTC

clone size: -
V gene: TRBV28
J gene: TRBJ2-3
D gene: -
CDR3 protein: CASSLPGRDTQYF
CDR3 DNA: TGTGCCAGCAGTTTACCAGGGCGAGATACGCAGTATTTT

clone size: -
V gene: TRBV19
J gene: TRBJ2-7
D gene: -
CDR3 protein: CASSIEAGYEQYF
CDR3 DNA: TGTGCCAGTAGTATAGAGGCGGGCTACGAGCAGTACTTC

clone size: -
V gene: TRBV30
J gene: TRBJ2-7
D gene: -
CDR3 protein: CAWSGRNGFQQYF
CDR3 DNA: TGTGCCTGGTCCGGGCGAAACGGATTCCAGCAGTACTTC

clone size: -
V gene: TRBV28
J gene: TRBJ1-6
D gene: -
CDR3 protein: CASSYRQLIYDSPLHF
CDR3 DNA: TGTGCCAGCAGTTACCGACAGTTAATCTATGATTCACCCCTCCACTTT

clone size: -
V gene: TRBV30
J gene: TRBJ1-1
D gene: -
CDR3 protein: CAWSRQGNTEAFF
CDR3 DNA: TGTGCCTGGAGTCGGCAAGGGAACACTGAAGCTTTCTTT

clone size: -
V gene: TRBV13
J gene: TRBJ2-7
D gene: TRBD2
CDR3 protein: CASSFGLAGGRFYYEQYF
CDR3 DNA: TGTGCCAGCAGCTTCGGGCTAGCGGGAGGGCGGTTCTACTACGAGCAGTACTTC

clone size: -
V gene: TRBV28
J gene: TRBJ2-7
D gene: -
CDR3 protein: CASTPGGGRIYEQYF
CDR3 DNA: TGTGCCAGCACCCCTGGTGGGGGGCGAATCTACGAGCAGTACTTC

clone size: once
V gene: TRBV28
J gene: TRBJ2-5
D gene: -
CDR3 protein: CASSPPLVPQYF
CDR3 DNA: TGTGCCAGCAGCCCCCCCTTAGTGCCCCAGTACTTC

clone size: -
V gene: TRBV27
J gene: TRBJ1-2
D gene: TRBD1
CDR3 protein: CASSFSQGAPYGYTF
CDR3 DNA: TGTGCCAGCAGTTTTTCGCAGGGGGCCCCCTATGGCTACACCTTC

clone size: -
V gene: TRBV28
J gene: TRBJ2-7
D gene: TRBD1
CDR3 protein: CASRGSGGEYEQYF
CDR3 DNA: TGTGCCAGCAGGGGGTCAGGGGGCGAGTACGAGCAGTACTTC